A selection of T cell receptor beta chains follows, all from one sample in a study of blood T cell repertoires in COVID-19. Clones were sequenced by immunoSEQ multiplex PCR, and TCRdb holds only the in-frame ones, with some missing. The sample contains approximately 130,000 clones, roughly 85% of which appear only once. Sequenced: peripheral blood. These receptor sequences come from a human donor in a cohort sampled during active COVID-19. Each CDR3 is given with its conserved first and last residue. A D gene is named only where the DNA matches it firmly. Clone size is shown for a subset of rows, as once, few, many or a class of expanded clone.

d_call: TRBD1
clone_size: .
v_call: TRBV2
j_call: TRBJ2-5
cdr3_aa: CASSEGQGLKETQYF
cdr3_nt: TGTGCCAGCAGTGAAGGACAGGGGCTAAAAGAGACCCAGTACTTC

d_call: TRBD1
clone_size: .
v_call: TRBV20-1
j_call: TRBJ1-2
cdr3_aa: CSASPGGKANYGYTF
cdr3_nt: TGCAGTGCTAGTCCAGGGGGAAAAGCTAACTATGGCTACACCTTC

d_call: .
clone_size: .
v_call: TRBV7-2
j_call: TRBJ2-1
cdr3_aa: CASSLAVAIYNEQFF
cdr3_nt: TGTGCCAGCAGCTTAGCGGTGGCCATCTACAATGAGCAGTTCTTC

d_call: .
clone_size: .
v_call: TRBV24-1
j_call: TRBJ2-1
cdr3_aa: CATSGAIYNEQFF
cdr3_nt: TGTGCCACCAGTGGGGCTATCTACAATGAGCAGTTCTTC

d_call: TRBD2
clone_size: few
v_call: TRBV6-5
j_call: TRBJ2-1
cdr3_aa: CASQRERVNEQFF
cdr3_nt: TGTGCCAGCCAGCGGGAGAGGGTCAATGAGCAGTTCTTC

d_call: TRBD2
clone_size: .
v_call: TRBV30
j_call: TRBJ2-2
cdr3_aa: CAWSVLAGTNTGELFF
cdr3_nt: TGTGCCTGGAGTGTTCTAGCGGGGACGAACACCGGGGAGCTGTTTTTT

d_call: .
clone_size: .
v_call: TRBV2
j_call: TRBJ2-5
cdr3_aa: CASSNTRPYQETQYF
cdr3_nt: TGTGCCAGCAGTAACACTAGACCCTACCAAGAGACCCAGTACTTC

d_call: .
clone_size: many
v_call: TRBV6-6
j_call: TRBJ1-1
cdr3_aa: CASSSRGAGEAFF
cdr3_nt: TGTGCCAGCAGTTCCCGGGGGGCAGGTGAAGCTTTCTTT

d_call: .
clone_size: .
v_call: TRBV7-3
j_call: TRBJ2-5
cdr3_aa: CASSSGWSETQYF
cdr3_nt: TGTGCCAGCAGCTCGGGGTGGTCGGAGACCCAGTACTTC

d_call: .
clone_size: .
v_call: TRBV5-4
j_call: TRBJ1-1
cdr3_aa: CAGGQMGLNTEAFF
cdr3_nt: TGTGCCGGAGGACAGATGGGATTAAACACTGAAGCTTTCTTT

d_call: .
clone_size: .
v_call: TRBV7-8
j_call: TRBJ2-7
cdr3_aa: CASSRGGVHEQYF
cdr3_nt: TGTGCCAGCAGCAGGGGGGGGGTTCACGAGCAGTACTTC

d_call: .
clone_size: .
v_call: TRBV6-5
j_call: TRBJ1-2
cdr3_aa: CASSYLEGANYGYTF
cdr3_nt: TGTGCCAGCAGTTATTTGGAGGGTGCTAACTATGGCTACACCTTC

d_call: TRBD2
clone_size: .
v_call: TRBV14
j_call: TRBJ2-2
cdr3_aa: CASSQVRGTGELFF
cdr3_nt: TGTGCCAGCAGCCAAGTGCGGGGGACCGGGGAGCTGTTTTTT

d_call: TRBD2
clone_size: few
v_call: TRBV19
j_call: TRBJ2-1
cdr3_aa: CASGLAGRYNEQFF
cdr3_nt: TGTGCCAGCGGACTAGCGGGACGGTACAATGAGCAGTTCTTC

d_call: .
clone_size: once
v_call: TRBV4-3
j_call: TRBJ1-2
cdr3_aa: CASSQDGYGYTF
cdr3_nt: TGCGCCAGCAGCCAAGACGGCTATGGCTACACCTTC

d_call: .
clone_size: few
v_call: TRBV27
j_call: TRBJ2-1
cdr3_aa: CASSFGTRGSDEQFF
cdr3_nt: TGTGCCAGCAGTTTTGGTACCCGGGGGTCGGATGAGCAGTTCTTC

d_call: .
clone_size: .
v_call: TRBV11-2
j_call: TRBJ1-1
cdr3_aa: CASASGGQNTEAFF
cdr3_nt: TGTGCCAGCGCCTCCGGGGGGCAGAACACTGAAGCTTTCTTT

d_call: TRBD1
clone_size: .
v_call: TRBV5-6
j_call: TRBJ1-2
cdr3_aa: CASSLDRRFDYGYTF
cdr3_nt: TGTGCCAGCAGTTTGGACAGGAGATTTGACTATGGCTACACCTTC

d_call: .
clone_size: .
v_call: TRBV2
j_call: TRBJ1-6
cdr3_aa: CASNLPRNSPLHF
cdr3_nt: TGTGCCAGCAATTTACCACGGAATTCACCCCTCCACTTT

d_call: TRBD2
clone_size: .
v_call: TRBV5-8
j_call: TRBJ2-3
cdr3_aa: CASSQGTSGSTQYF
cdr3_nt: TGTGCCAGCAGCCAGGGGACTAGCGGGAGTACGCAGTATTTT

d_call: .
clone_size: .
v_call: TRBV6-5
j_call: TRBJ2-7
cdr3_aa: CASKPTGLGTYEQYF
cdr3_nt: TGTGCCAGCAAACCAACGGGACTCGGAACCTACGAGCAGTACTTC

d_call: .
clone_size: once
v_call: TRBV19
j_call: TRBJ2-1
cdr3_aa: CASSIQGPSDPEQFF
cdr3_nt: TGTGCCAGTAGTATTCAAGGTCCTAGCGACCCTGAGCAGTTCTTC

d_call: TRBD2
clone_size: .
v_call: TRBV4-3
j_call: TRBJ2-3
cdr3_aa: CASSQSSGRAQDTQYF
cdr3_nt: TGCGCCAGCAGCCAAAGTAGCGGGAGGGCCCAAGATACGCAGTATTTT

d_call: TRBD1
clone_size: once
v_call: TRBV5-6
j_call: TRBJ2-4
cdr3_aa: CATKGTGGENIQYF
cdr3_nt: TGTGCCACCAAAGGGACAGGGGGAGAAAACATTCAGTACTTC

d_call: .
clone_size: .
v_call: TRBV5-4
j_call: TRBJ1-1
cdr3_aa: CASSPPGTNTEAFF
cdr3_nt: TGTGCCAGCAGCCCGCCGGGAACAAACACTGAAGCTTTCTTT

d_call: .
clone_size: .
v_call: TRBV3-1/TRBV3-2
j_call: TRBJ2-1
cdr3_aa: CASSHGRLGLNEQFF
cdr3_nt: TGTGCCAGCAGCCACGGAAGACTAGGTCTCAATGAGCAGTTCTTC

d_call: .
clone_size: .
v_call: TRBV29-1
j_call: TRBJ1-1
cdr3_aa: CSVEGLNTEAFF
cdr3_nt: TGCAGCGTTGAGGGCTTGAACACTGAAGCTTTCTTT

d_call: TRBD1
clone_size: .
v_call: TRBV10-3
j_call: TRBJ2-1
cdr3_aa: CAISINRGSHNEQFF
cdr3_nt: TGTGCCATCAGCATTAACAGGGGATCCCACAATGAGCAGTTCTTC

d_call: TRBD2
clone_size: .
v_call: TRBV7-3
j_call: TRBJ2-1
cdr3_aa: CASSLRGGPTHSEQFF
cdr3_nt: TGTGCCAGCAGCTTACGGGGGGGCCCAACACACAGTGAGCAGTTCTTC

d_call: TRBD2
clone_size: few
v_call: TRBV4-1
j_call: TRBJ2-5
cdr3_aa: CASSPDGEGGRETQYF
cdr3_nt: TGCGCCAGCAGCCCAGATGGGGAGGGAGGAAGAGAGACCCAGTACTTC

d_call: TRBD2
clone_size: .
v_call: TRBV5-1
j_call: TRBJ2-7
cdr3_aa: CASSPGGRQGEQYF
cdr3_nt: TGCGCCAGCAGCCCGGGAGGGCGGCAGGGCGAGCAGTACTTC

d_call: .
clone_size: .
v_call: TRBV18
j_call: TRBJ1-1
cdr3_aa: CASSPPRVGDTEAFF
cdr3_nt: TGTGCCAGCTCACCACCGAGGGTCGGGGACACTGAAGCTTTCTTT

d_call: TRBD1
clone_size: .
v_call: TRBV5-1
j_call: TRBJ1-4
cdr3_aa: CASSFGTGDEKLFF
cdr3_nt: TGCGCCAGCAGCTTTGGGACAGGGGATGAAAAACTGTTTTTT

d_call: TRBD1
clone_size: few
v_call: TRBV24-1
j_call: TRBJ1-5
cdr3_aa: CATSDSRTGITQPQHF
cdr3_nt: TGTGCCACCAGTGATTCCAGGACAGGGATTACACAGCCCCAGCATTTT

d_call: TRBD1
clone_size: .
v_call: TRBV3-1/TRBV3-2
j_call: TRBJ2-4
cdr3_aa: CASSHLPTGTKNIQYF
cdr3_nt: TGTGCCAGCAGCCACCTGCCGACAGGGACCAAAAACATTCAGTACTTC

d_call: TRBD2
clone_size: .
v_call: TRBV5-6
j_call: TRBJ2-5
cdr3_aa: CASSLEAGRGETQYF
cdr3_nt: TGTGCCAGCAGCTTGGAAGCGGGGAGGGGAGAGACCCAGTACTTC

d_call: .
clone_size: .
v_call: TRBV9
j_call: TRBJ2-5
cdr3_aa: CASSGFGGRETQYF
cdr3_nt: TGTGCCAGCAGCGGTTTTGGGGGGAGAGAGACCCAGTACTTC

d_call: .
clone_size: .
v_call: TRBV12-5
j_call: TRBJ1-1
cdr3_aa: CASGWGLSEAFF
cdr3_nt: TGTGCTAGTGGTTGGGGACTGAGTGAAGCTTTCTTT

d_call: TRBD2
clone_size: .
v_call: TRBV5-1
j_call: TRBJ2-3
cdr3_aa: CASSSVPKIGLAGVDTQYF
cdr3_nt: TGCGCCAGCAGCTCCGTACCTAAGATTGGACTAGCGGGAGTAGATACGCAGTATTTT

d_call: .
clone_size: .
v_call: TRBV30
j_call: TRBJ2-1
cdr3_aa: CAWSPRWSSYNEQFF
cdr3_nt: TGTGCCTGGAGTCCTAGGTGGAGCTCCTACAATGAGCAGTTCTTC

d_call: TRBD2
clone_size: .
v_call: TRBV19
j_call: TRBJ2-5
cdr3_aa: CASRKAGGPLETQYF
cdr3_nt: TGTGCCAGTAGGAAAGCGGGAGGGCCTTTGGAGACCCAGTACTTC